The 32 T cell receptor beta chains in this list originate from one sample, sequenced in a study of blood T cell repertoires in COVID-19 (dated by TCRdb to about 2020). Library creation used the immunoSEQ multiplex PCR assay. This immuneACCESS table, as held by TCRdb, lists in-frame sequences with V and J called but not all clones. Of the missing ones, under half trace to an unresolved V gene in checked studies; the others have no known cause. The sample has about 26,000 clones on record, approximately 90% of them singletons. The ten largest clones take up approximately 2.8% of the sample. Sequencing input: peripheral blood. These receptors all stem from a human donor in a cohort sampled during active COVID-19.

In its sample, this clone was seen a few times. The chain joins TRBV18 to TRBJ1-1, with 7 bases that match TRBD1. This CDR3 is 15 amino acids long. Per germline, CDR1 KGHSH and CDR2 LQKENI. V lost 4 bases and J lost 4; bases outside the gene matches: 9. The CDR3 region has the DNA TGTGCCAGCTCACTCACAACAGGGGTAAGCACTGAAGCTTTCTTT. Its protein is CASSLTTGVSTEAFF.

This clone was observed a handful of times. The chain couples TRBV4-1 to TRBJ2-1; D gene uncertain. There are 13 residues in the CDR3. The germline V gene has CDR1 MGHRA and CDR2 YSYEKL. Trimming removed 4 bases from V and 9 bases from J, with 13 bases in between. The CDR3 sequence: CASSPQAEGEQFF. The CDR3 bases are TGCGCCAGCAGCCCCCAGGCCGAAGGTGAGCAGTTCTTC.

V gene TRBV19 combines with J gene TRBJ1-1; TRBD1 matches 7 bases. Germline loops: CDR1 LNHDA, CDR2 SQIVND (reference sequence). The V gene end was trimmed by 7 bases and the J gene end by 1 base; junction bases not matched to a gene: 6. CDR3 length: 14 amino acids. The CDR3 sequence: CASTTGQKNTEAFF. The CDR3 DNA follows: TGTGCCAGTACCACGGGACAGAAGAACACTGAAGCTTTCTTT.

This rearrangement joins TRBV19 to TRBJ1-1, with unresolved D. Germline V gives CDR1 LNHDA, CDR2 SQIVND (reference sequence). This CDR3 contains 16 residues. Trimming removed 0 bases at V and 7 bases at J, with 18 bases between. CDR3 bases: TGTGCCAGTAGTATAGACACCAGGATCGGAGCGGTTGAAGCTTTCTTT. Translated, it gives CASSIDTRIGAVEAFF.

The genes are TRBV11-3 and TRBJ1-1, with 8 bases aligning to TRBD1. The junction had 3 bases not matched to a gene; V was cut back by 5 bases and J by 1 base. Per germline, CDR1 SGHNT and CDR2 YENEEA. The CDR3 sequence is 14 residues long. The CDR3 loop reads CASSPGTGNTEAFF. CDR3 nucleotide sequence: TGTGCCAGCAGCCCCGGGACAGGGAACACTGAAGCTTTCTTT.

The rearrangement joins TRBV2 to TRBJ1-4; no reliable D call. Per the germline V gene, CDR1 is SNHLY and CDR2 is FYNNEI. V lost 4 bases and J 0 bases, leaving 3 bases between the germline ends. This CDR3 spans 13 amino acids. This CDR3 reads CASSATTNEKLFF. CDR3 DNA sequence: TGTGCCAGCAGTGCCACAACTAATGAAAAACTGTTTTTT.

V and J are TRBV10-1 and TRBJ2-3; tentatively, D is TRBD2 (5 bases). Per germline, CDR1 WNHNN and CDR2 SYGVQD (reference sequence). The CDR3 length is 13 residues. V gave up 4 bases and J gave up 2 bases, with 7 bases separating them. DNA of the CDR3: TGCGCCAGCAGTGGAGCGGACACAGATACGCAGTATTTT. As protein: CASSGADTDTQYF.

The V and J genes are TRBV5-1 and TRBJ2-4, with D perhaps TRBD2 (5 bases). V was clipped by 0 bases and J by 15 bases, with 13 bases between them. The germline V gene has CDR1 SGHRS and CDR2 YFSETQ. This CDR3 comprises 12 residues. CDR3 in amino acids: CASSLVRGHGYF. CDR3 nucleotides: TGCGCCAGCAGCTTGGTTCGGGGTCACGGGTACTTC.

The genes are TRBV3-1 (or the pseudogene TRBV3-2) and TRBJ2-1; D uncertain. This CDR3 spans 16 amino acids. The ends were cut back, 1 base at V and 0 bases at J, with 10 bases in the middle. Per germline, CDR1 LGHDT and CDR2 YNNKEL (reference sequence). The chain's CDR3 is CASSQGAPSSYNEQFF. CDR3 sequence (DNA): TGTGCCAGCAGCCAAGGTGCGCCGAGCTCCTACAATGAGCAGTTCTTC.

The V call is TRBV5-1, the J call TRBJ2-3, with D tentatively TRBD2 (6 bases). V lost 2 bases to trimming and J lost 0 bases, with 13 bases between them. This CDR3 has 16 residues. The germline gives CDR1 SGHRS, CDR2 YFSETQ. Here the CDR3 reads CASSLRWGDSTDTQYF. The CDR3 bases are TGCGCCAGCAGCTTAAGGTGGGGGGATAGCACAGATACGCAGTATTTT.

J is TRBJ1-4 and V is TRBV25-1, with D tentatively TRBD1 (6 bases). Germline lookup yields CDR1 MGHDK and CDR2 SYGVNS. The germline V and J ends were trimmed by 5 bases and 2 bases, with 12 bases remaining between them. This CDR3 is built from 15 residues. The CDR3 region is CASSKGGRTNEKLFF. The CDR3 DNA reads TGTGCCAGCAGTAAAGGGGGACGGACTAATGAAAAACTGTTTTTT.

The CDR3 here is CASSSPTGGFYEQYF. DNA of the CDR3: TGTGCCAGCAGCTCGCCGACAGGGGGCTTTTACGAGCAGTACTTC. The V and J genes are TRBV5-8 and TRBJ2-7, with 10 bases lining up with TRBD1. With V trimmed by 3 bases and J by 4 bases, 7 bases remained unmatched. CDR1 and CDR2 from the germline V gene are SGHTS and YDEGEE. The CDR3 consists of 15 residues.

The rearrangement links TRBV5-1 to TRBJ2-5, with 15 bases that match TRBD2. This CDR3 comprises 15 residues. The V segment lost 7 bases and the J segment 3 bases; nucleotides outside the gene matches: 4. Germline V gene sequence: CDR1 SGHRS, CDR2 YFSETQ. This CDR3 is CASRRTSGGEETQYF. The CDR3 nucleotides read TGCGCCAGCCGACGGACTAGCGGGGGGGAAGAGACCCAGTACTTC.

The CDR3 DNA reads as TGTGCTAGTGGAAAACCCGGGACAGGGGGCGATCAGCCCCAGCATTTT. Translating it yields CASGKPGTGGDQPQHF. V usage is TRBV12-5 and J usage is TRBJ1-5; 12 bases are a match to TRBD1. The germline V gene has CDR1 LGHNT and CDR2 FRNRAP. There are 16 residues in the CDR3. Germline trimming cut 6 bases from V and 5 bases from J; bases unmatched to any gene: 8.

The chain is built from TRBV5-1 and TRBJ2-1; perhaps TRBD1 as D (5 bases). This CDR3 comprises 16 residues. Trimming shortened V by 0 bases and J by 8 bases, and 18 bases separated the two germline ends. Germline CDR1 reads SGHRS; CDR2 reads YFSETQ. CDR3 nucleotides: TGCGCCAGCAGCTTGGTTGTGGGGCCCCTTATCCATGAGCAGTTCTTC. Its protein product is CASSLVVGPLIHEQFF.

The genes are TRBV11-1 and TRBJ2-5; TRBD2 agrees at 8 bases. The V gene's germline CDR1 is SGHAT and CDR2 FQDESV (reference sequence). The CDR3 runs to 15 residues. The ends lost 4 bases at V and 7 bases at J; junction bases unmatched: 11. The CDR3 sequence: CASSWKTGLEVTQYF. The CDR3 DNA sequence: TGTGCCAGCAGCTGGAAAACGGGACTAGAGGTGACCCAGTACTTC.

The chain has TRBV24-1 and TRBJ2-7; D is uncertain. Per the germline V gene, CDR1 is KGHDR and CDR2 is SFDVKD. V lost 5 bases, J lost 3 bases, and 10 bases lay in between. The CDR3 is made up of 13 amino acids. The CDR3 loop reads CATSVAEFYEQYF. CDR3 in DNA: TGTGCCACCAGTGTTGCGGAATTCTACGAGCAGTACTTC.

The chain couples TRBV30 to TRBJ2-2, with 16 bases that match TRBD2. Germline lookup yields CDR1 GTSNPN and CDR2 SVGIG (reference sequence). CDR3 length equals 16 residues. The V gene end was trimmed by 8 bases and the J gene end by 5 bases; junction bases not matched to a gene: 8. CDR3 in amino acids: CARSGTSGGATGELFF. The CDR3 region has the DNA TGTGCCCGCTCCGGGACTAGCGGGGGGGCTACCGGGGAGCTGTTTTTT.

The chain links TRBV6-4 to TRBJ1-5; 7 bases are a match to TRBD1. Germline assignment: CDR1 MRHNA and CDR2 SNTAGT. The CDR3 has 17 amino acids. Trimming cost V 2 bases and J 5 bases; bases outside gene matches: 12. The CDR3 protein is CASSDHRRGLGYQPQHF. Written as DNA, the CDR3 is TGTGCCAGCAGTGACCACCGCAGGGGGTTGGGTTATCAGCCCCAGCATTTT.

This sequence joins TRBV3-1 (or the pseudogene TRBV3-2) and TRBJ2-1; D is ambiguous. Deletions cut 1 base from V and 6 bases from J, with 10 bases between. The germline gives CDR1 LGHDT, CDR2 YNNKEL (reference sequence). This CDR3 has 14 amino acids. CDR3 bases: TGTGCCAGCAGCCAAGCGAGGTCGTCCAATGAGCAGTTCTTC. This gives the protein CASSQARSSNEQFF.

The chain is built from TRBV6-5 and TRBJ2-1; TRBD1 might be the D (7 bases). CDR1 and CDR2 from the germline V gene are MNHEY and SVGAGI. This CDR3 has 15 residues. Trimming cost V 8 bases and J 4 bases, with 18 bases left between them. The CDR3 DNA follows: TGTGCCAGCCTCCTGAAGGGGGCGGGGTACAATGAGCAGTTCTTC. Translating gives CASLLKGAGYNEQFF.

This clone came up once. The genes are TRBV19 and TRBJ2-5; 12 nucleotides align to TRBD2. Germline V gives CDR1 LNHDA, CDR2 SQIVND (reference sequence). J was trimmed by 4 bases and V by 5 bases; bases with no gene match: 5. The length of the CDR3 is 15 residues. The CDR3 protein is CASSPLAGGGETQYF. CDR3 DNA sequence: TGTGCCAGTAGTCCACTAGCGGGAGGTGGAGAGACCCAGTACTTC.

The J gene is TRBJ2-7, the V gene TRBV6-5; D may be TRBD1 (6 bases). V shed 8 bases and J shed 1 base, with 9 bases lying between them. CDR3 length: 12 residues. The V gene's germline CDR1 is MNHEY and CDR2 SVGAGI. The CDR3 protein is CASLDRSYEQYF. DNA of the CDR3: TGTGCCAGCCTGGACAGATCCTACGAGCAGTACTTC.

This clone was seen a single time. V is TRBV6-5 and J is TRBJ2-5; D is possibly TRBD2 (6 bases). This CDR3 spans 11 amino acids. Germline CDR1 MNHEY, CDR2 SVGAGI. Trimming left V 7 bases short and J 4 bases short, with 7 bases between. The CDR3 loop reads CASIGGETQYF. The CDR3 nucleotides read TGTGCCAGCATCGGGGGAGAGACCCAGTACTTC.

The chain combines TRBV5-6 with TRBJ1-2; TRBD1 aligns across 12 bases. J gave up 4 bases and V 4 bases, and 8 bases lay outside the gene matches. This CDR3 has 16 residues. The germline V gene has CDR1 SGHDT and CDR2 YYEEEE. CDR3 DNA sequence: TGTGCCAGCAGCGCCGGGACAGGGGGCCCCCCCTATGGCTACACCTTC. This translates into CASSAGTGGPPYGYTF.

The V call is TRBV6-6, the J call TRBJ2-1, with 8 bases matching TRBD1. Trimming at V came to 1 base and at J to 4 bases, leaving 3 bases not matched to a gene. In germline, CDR1 is MNHNY, CDR2 SVGAGI (reference sequence). This CDR3 is 15 amino acids long. The CDR3 DNA follows: TGTGCCAGCAGTTACTGGACAGGGCAATACAATGAGCAGTTCTTC. The encoded protein is CASSYWTGQYNEQFF.

The V and J genes are TRBV18 and TRBJ2-1; TRBD1 might be the D (5 bases). V lost 6 bases, J lost 7 bases, and 10 bases lay in between. CDR1 and CDR2 from the germline V gene are KGHSH and LQKENI. The CDR3 contains 12 residues. Here the CDR3 reads CASSPKGNEQFF. As DNA, the CDR3 is TGTGCCAGCTCGCCAAAGGGGAATGAGCAGTTCTTC.

This rearrangement joins TRBV24-1 to TRBJ2-1, with 7 bases matching TRBD1. The V and J ends lost 3 bases and 4 bases, in that order; junction bases with no gene match: 14. From germline, CDR1 is KGHDR and CDR2 SFDVKD. There are 18 residues in the CDR3. For the CDR3, the DNA is TGTGCCACCAGTGATAACGGACAGGACGGGAAGGCGTACAATGAGCAGTTCTTC. It yields the protein CATSDNGQDGKAYNEQFF.

V is TRBV5-1 and J is TRBJ2-7; TRBD1 might be the D (6 bases). The germline V and J ends were trimmed by 4 bases and 2 bases, with 19 bases remaining between them. Germline V gene sequence: CDR1 SGHRS, CDR2 YFSETQ. This CDR3 comprises 16 residues. CDR3 region: CASSPGDGGRAYEQYF. DNA of the CDR3: TGCGCCAGCAGCCCCGGGGATGGGGGCAGAGCCTACGAGCAGTACTTC.

This chain links TRBV28 with TRBJ1-3; possibly TRBD1 for D (5 bases). Per germline, CDR1 MDHEN and CDR2 SYDVKM. V was pared by 3 bases and J by 0 bases, with 9 bases between. This CDR3 has 15 residues. The CDR3 DNA sequence: TGTGCCAGCAGTTTGGGGGGGGGCTCTGGAAACACCATATATTTT. The encoded protein is CASSLGGGSGNTIYF.

V and J are TRBV7-9 and TRBJ2-5; 7 bases are shared with TRBD2. The CDR3 consists of 15 residues. Germline CDR1 SEHNR, CDR2 FQNEAQ (reference sequence). J was trimmed by 4 bases and V by 5 bases; bases with no gene match: 10. CDR3 region: CASSPSLGGGETQYF. For the CDR3, the DNA is TGTGCCAGCAGCCCCTCCTTGGGGGGGGGAGAGACCCAGTACTTC. Variable domain in full (rest from reference TRBV7-9 and TRBJ2-5): DTGVSQNPRHKITKRGQNVTFRCDPISEHNRLYWYRQTLGQGPEFLTYFQNEAQLEKSRLLSDRFSAERPKGSFSTLEIQRTEQGDSAMYLCASSPSLGGGETQYFGPGTRLLVL.

This clone was detected only once. The chain carries TRBV2 and TRBJ2-2, with a weak D call TRBD2 (5 bases). The germline V gene has CDR1 SNHLY and CDR2 FYNNEI. CDR3 length: 13 amino acids. Trimming pared 6 bases from V and 10 bases from J, leaving 15 bases between. CDR3 nucleotides: TGTGCCAGCAGCCCCGACGCGAGGGAGGAGCTGTTTTTT. This encodes CASSPDAREELFF. Full variable domain (rest looked up from reference TRBV2 and TRBJ2-2): EPEVTQTPSHQVTQMGQEVILRCVPISNHLYFYWYRQILGQKVEFLVSFYNNEISEKSEIFDDQFSVERPDGSNFTLKIRSTKLEDSAMYFCASSPDAREELFFGEGSRLTVL.